These 23 T cell receptor beta chains share one sample of origin, sequenced in a study of T cell repertoires in cytomegalovirus infection. For these TCRs, the target antigens are not known. TCRdb recomputed calls from the reads with MiXCR, one row per CDR3 protein. Of roughly 500,000 distinct CDR3 sequences in the sample, 30% to 35% were seen once. Source: cultured PBMCs, taken from culture after CMV antigen stimulation. Source of these receptors: a human donor in good health (CMV status not recorded). Some clones in this sample may be carry-over from other donors' samples.

This sequence joins TRBV6-2 or TRBV6-3 and TRBJ2-3; maybe TRBD2 (5 bases). This CDR3 spans 16 amino acids. V lost 0 bases and J 6 bases, leaving 16 bases between the germline ends. Germline V lookup: CDR1 MNHEY, CDR2 SVGEGT. The CDR3 is CASSYSRGKGMDTQYF. The DNA for the CDR3 is TGTGCCAGCAGTTACTCGAGAGGGAAGGGCATGGATACGCAGTATTTT.

The chain joins TRBV7-2 to TRBJ2-1; TRBD2 might be the D (6 bases). From germline, CDR1 is SGHTA and CDR2 FQGNSA. V gave up 5 bases and J gave up 3 bases, with 20 bases separating them. The CDR3 is made up of 17 amino acids. The CDR3 loop is CASSGTGVWVIYNEQFF. DNA of the CDR3: TGTGCCAGCAGCGGAACGGGAGTTTGGGTTATCTACAATGAGCAGTTCTTC. Variable domain in full (rest from reference TRBV7-2 and TRBJ2-1): GAGVSQSPSNKVTEKGKDVELRCDPISGHTALYWYRQSLGQGLEFLIYFQGNSAPDKSGLPSDRFSAERTGGSVSTLTIQRTQQEDSAVYLCASSGTGVWVIYNEQFFGPGTRLTVL.

J is TRBJ2-1 and V is TRBV19; possible D gene TRBD1, 6 bases. Germline V CDR1 and CDR2: LNHDA, SQIVND (reference sequence). The CDR3 has 14 amino acids. With 10 bases removed from V and 0 bases from J, the gap between germline ends came to 13 bases. Here the CDR3 reads CATQSQGSYNEQFF. DNA for the CDR3: TGTGCCACCCAATCACAGGGCTCCTACAATGAGCAGTTCTTC. The full variable domain, with the rest looked up from reference TRBV19 and TRBJ2-1, is DGGITQSPKYLFRKEGQNVTLSCEQNLNHDAMYWYRQDPGQGLRLIYYSQIVNDFQKGDIAEGYSVSREKKESFPLTVTSAQKNPTAFYLCATQSQGSYNEQFFGPGTRLTVL.

This chain uses TRBV6-2 or TRBV6-3 with TRBJ2-1, with TRBD2 matching over 16 bases. Germline loops: CDR1 MNHEY, CDR2 SVGEGT. The CDR3 loop spans 23 amino acids. The V segment lost 0 bases and the J segment 8 bases; nucleotides outside the gene matches: 22. The CDR3 nucleotides are TGTGCCAGCAGTTACTCGAGGTATAGGGTAGGGACTAGCGGGAGGGTGTCACAGGATGAGCAGTTCTTC. This codes for CASSYSRYRVGTSGRVSQDEQFF.

This clonotype has a handful of counts. The gene calls are TRBV11-2 and TRBJ1-1; 7 bases are shared with TRBD1. After removal of 6 bases from V and 7 bases from J, the junction contained 14 bases not matched to a gene. Germline CDR1 reads SGHAT; CDR2 reads FQNNGV. The CDR3 spans 15 residues. The CDR3 DNA is TGTGCCAGCAGGAAACCCGGGACAGCTAAGGATGAAGCTTTCTTT. It translates to CASRKPGTAKDEAFF.

The gene calls are TRBV7-2 and TRBJ1-1, with a weak D call TRBD1 (5 bases). CDR1 is SGHTA, CDR2 FQGNSA, per germline. V lost 3 bases and J 6 bases, leaving 14 bases between the germline ends. The CDR3 is 14 amino acids. The CDR3: CASSFGLGGPEAFF. For the CDR3, the DNA is TGTGCCAGCAGCTTCGGTCTGGGGGGACCTGAAGCTTTCTTT.

The V gene is TRBV20-1, the J gene TRBJ2-7, with D perhaps matching TRBD2 (7 bases). Germline V gives CDR1 DFQATT, CDR2 SNEGSKA (reference sequence). This CDR3 comprises 15 residues. V was clipped by 3 bases and J by 0 bases, with 15 bases between them. CDR3 bases: TGCAGTGCTAGTGGGGGGGCCATCAGCTCCTACGAGCAGTACTTC. This codes for CSASGGAISSYEQYF.

This clonotype has just a few counts. The chain's CDR3 is CASSYTSGRAGEQFF. Here the CDR3 DNA reads TGTGCCAGCAGTTACACTAGCGGGAGGGCCGGAGAGCAGTTCTTC. The V call is TRBV6-6, the J call TRBJ2-1; 13 bases fit TRBD2. CDR1 MNHNY and CDR2 SVGAGI come from the germline V gene (reference sequence). The trim removed 2 bases at V and 10 bases at J, leaving 5 bases unmatched. CDR3 size: 15 residues.

A word on this clonotype: No conserved phenylalanine or tryptophan ends this CDR3, so it is likely a read error. This chain connects TRBV27 to TRBJ1-5; D not certain. The CDR3 totals 14 residues. V lost 4 bases and J 2 bases, leaving 9 bases between the germline ends. Germline V gene sequence: CDR1 MNHEY, CDR2 SMNVEV (reference sequence). Here the CDR3 DNA reads TGTGCCAGCAGTTCGGGTGGGGGCAATCAGCCCCAGCATTTG. Protein product: CASSSGGGNQPQHL.

The chain recombines TRBV6-2 or TRBV6-3 with TRBJ2-1, with 11 bases fitting TRBD2. With 5 bases clipped from V and 7 bases from J, the junction kept 13 bases outside the gene matches. The germline gives CDR1 MNHEY, CDR2 SVGEGT. CDR3 length equals 17 residues. The chain's CDR3 is CASSTLTSGRFRNEQFF. The CDR3 nucleotides read TGTGCCAGCAGTACCCTTACTAGCGGGAGATTTAGAAATGAGCAGTTCTTC.

This clonotype appeared a few times. The V and J genes are TRBV10-3 and TRBJ1-1, with 7 bases fitting TRBD1. The CDR3 contains 14 residues. The germline CDR1 and CDR2 sequences are ENHRY and SYGVKD. After removal of 4 bases from V and 1 base from J, the junction contained 3 bases not matched to a gene. The CDR3 nucleotides are TGTGCCATCAGTGCAGGGGGTCGGAACACTGAAGCTTTCTTT. Translating gives CAISAGGRNTEAFF.

This clonotype was counted a few times. The V call is TRBV11-1, the J call TRBJ1-5, with D unclear. This CDR3 comprises 17 residues. Germline assignment: CDR1 SGHAT and CDR2 FQDESV (reference sequence). Trimming shortened V by 1 base and J by 1 base, and 14 bases separated the two germline ends. DNA of the CDR3: TGTGCCAGCAGCTTAGGTCCTACGCAGAGCAGCAATCAGCCCCAGCATTTT. Its protein is CASSLGPTQSSNQPQHF.

This clonotype appeared a single time. The V call is TRBV4-1, the J call TRBJ1-4; D is undetermined. The ends were cut back, 3 bases at V and 8 bases at J, with 10 bases in the middle. The CDR3 is 13 amino acids. Germline V CDR1 and CDR2: MGHRA, YSYEKL. CDR3 DNA sequence: TGCGCCAGCAGCCACGGCGGTCCCGAAAAACTGTTTTTT. Translating gives CASSHGGPEKLFF.

This clonotype was found many times. The J gene is TRBJ1-2, the V gene TRBV12-3 or TRBV12-4; D possibly corresponds to TRBD1 (5 bases). CDR3 length: 11 residues. The V gene lost 10 bases and the J gene lost 7 bases, with 13 bases spanning the gap. The CDR3 DNA reads TGTGCCACCTCAGGGTTGGGTGGCTACACCTTC. It is translated as CATSGLGGYTF.

In this sample, this clonotype turned up a few times. This chain links TRBV9 with TRBJ2-2; D is perhaps TRBD1 (5 bases). The CDR3 runs to 14 residues. Trimming shortened V by 3 bases and J by 6 bases, and 12 bases separated the two germline ends. Looked up from germline, CDR1 is SGDLS and CDR2 is YYNGEE. Here the CDR3 reads CASSERGRAGELFF. CDR3 sequence (DNA): TGTGCCAGCAGCGAAAGGGGTAGGGCCGGGGAGCTGTTTTTT.

CDR3 protein: CASTYHPPLTYNEQFF. CDR3 bases: TGTGCCAGCACCTATCATCCTCCCTTGACCTACAATGAGCAGTTCTTC. This sequence joins TRBV6-2 or TRBV6-3 and TRBJ2-1, with D hard to call. This CDR3 region has 16 residues. The V and J ends lost 7 bases and 2 bases respectively, with 18 bases between them. Germline lookup yields CDR1 MNHEY and CDR2 SVGEGT.

The rearrangement uses TRBV4-1 and TRBJ2-1; 10 bases are a match to TRBD2. The CDR3 is 14 amino acids. Trimming at V came to 2 bases and at J to 6 bases, leaving 1 base not matched to a gene. The germline V gene encodes CDR1 MGHRA and CDR2 YSYEKL. The CDR3: CASSQLAGVNEQFF. The CDR3 DNA follows: TGCGCCAGCAGCCAACTAGCGGGAGTCAATGAGCAGTTCTTC.

The chain joins TRBV14 to TRBJ2-3, with 8 bases fitting TRBD2. J lost 4 bases, V lost 2 bases, and 8 bases had no gene match. Per germline, CDR1 SGHDN and CDR2 FVKESK. This CDR3 contains 16 residues. The CDR3 DNA sequence: TGTGCCAGCAGCCAATCTAGCGGGCCCGTGGCAGATACGCAGTATTTT. Protein: CASSQSSGPVADTQYF. Variable domain in full (rest from reference TRBV14 and TRBJ2-3): EAGVTQFPSHSVIEKGQTVTLRCDPISGHDNLYWYRRVMGKEIKFLLHFVKESKQDESGMPNNRFLAERTGGTYSTLKVQPAELEDSGVYFCASSQSSGPVADTQYFGPGTRLTVL.

J is TRBJ2-1 and V is TRBV11-2, with D tentatively TRBD1 (5 bases). Trimming pared 2 bases from V and 5 bases from J, leaving 19 bases between. From germline, CDR1 is SGHAT and CDR2 FQNNGV. This CDR3 has 17 residues. The CDR3 reads CASSLNPGQGGNNEQFF. The CDR3 DNA reads TGTGCCAGCAGCTTAAACCCCGGGCAGGGCGGAAACAATGAGCAGTTCTTC.

The chain is built from TRBV28 and TRBJ2-7, with a weak D call TRBD2 (5 bases). CDR1 and CDR2 (germline): MDHEN, SYDVKM. The CDR3 contains 12 residues. CDR3 sequence: CASSSPSGRHLV. CDR3 bases: TGTGCCAGCAGTTCCCCCTCGGGAAGGCACCTCGTC.

The chain carries TRBV7-9 and TRBJ2-7; 11 nucleotides agree with TRBD1. CDR1 is SEHNR, CDR2 FQNEAQ, per germline (reference sequence). The CDR3 has 16 amino acids. J gave up 9 bases and V 5 bases, and 15 bases lay outside the gene matches. CDR3 sequence (DNA): TGTGCCAGCAGCCTTGGGACAGGGGGTTTTAAAGAGAGGCAGTACTTC. It encodes CASSLGTGGFKERQYF.

The chain recombines TRBV9 with TRBJ1-2; D call uncertain. This CDR3 spans 12 amino acids. Germline lookup yields CDR1 SGDLS and CDR2 YYNGEE. Trimming left V 4 bases short and J 8 bases short, with 12 bases between. The CDR3 reads CASSSSSRGYTF. DNA of the CDR3: TGTGCCAGCAGCTCATCGTCCAGGGGCTACACCTTC.

This clonotype has only one observation. The rearrangement links TRBV15 to TRBJ1-6; D ambiguous. V was clipped by 3 bases and J by 2 bases, with 5 bases between them. CDR3 length equals 14 residues. CDR1 and CDR2 from the germline V gene are LNHNV and YYDKDF (reference sequence). CDR3 in amino acids: CATSSSAYNSPLHF. The CDR3 DNA sequence: TGTGCCACCAGCAGTTCAGCCTATAATTCACCCCTCCACTTT.